This T cell receptor beta chain was profiled in a study of cytomegalovirus exposure and HLA in healthy donors. The PCR had 60 Vbeta and 13 Jbeta primers. TCRdb's copy holds only in-frame clones and misses some; the assay was immunoSEQ multiplex PCR. Of 30,000 to 40,000 clones detected, roughly 44% appear once; the ten largest clones hold 2%. On this clone itself: Its cognate antigen is unknown.

This CDR3 spans 15 amino acids. V lost 2 bases and J lost 4; bases outside the gene matches: 5. CDR1 SGHDT and CDR2 YYEEEE come from the germline V gene. Whole-study results and caveats: The records held CMV serostatus as the only immune exposure information. The authors judged a highly shared variant cluster likely a sequencing artifact.

These donors, healthy bone marrow donors, were studied. The rearrangement links TRBV5-6 to TRBJ2-2; 7 bases are shared with TRBD2. Sequencing was done on a sample of PBMCs. This TCR was sampled from a woman aged 50 to 60 in good health and CMV-seronegative. The CDR3 loop is CASSFGGRTTGELFF. The CDR3 bases are TGTGCCAGCAGCTTTGGCGGGAGAACCACCGGGGAGCTGTTTTTT. Combining the CDR3 with reference TRBV5-6 and TRBJ2-2 gives the whole variable domain DAGVTQSPTHLIKTRGQQVTLRCSPKSGHDTVSWYQQALGQGPQFIFQYYEEEERQRGNFPDRFSGHQFPNYSSELNVNALLLGDSALYLCASSFGGRTTGELFFGEGSRLTVL.